This T cell receptor beta chain was sequenced during a study of blood T cell repertoires in COVID-19. For the study at large: The United States, Italy and Spain supplied acute and convalescent COVID-19 samples. The cDNA or gDNA used as material had been derived from T cells, B-cell-depleted T cells, or PBMCs.

The data were produced by immunoSEQ multiplex PCR, yet TCRdb's version contains in-frame clones alone and is incomplete. Here the sample spans about 150,000 clones, about 84% being singletons. The TCR sequence derives from a man aged 60-69 years with active or convalescent COVID-19. The sequenced sample consisted of peripheral blood.

CDR3 coding DNA: TGCGCCAGCAGGTACAGGGAAACTGAAGCTTTCTTT. Translating gives CASRYRETEAFF. The chain uses TRBV5-1 and TRBJ1-1; tentative D call: TRBD1 (6 bases). CDR1 and CDR2 (germline): SGHRS, YFSETQ. The CDR3 sequence is 12 residues long. The V and J ends lost 5 bases and 5 bases respectively, with 10 bases between them.